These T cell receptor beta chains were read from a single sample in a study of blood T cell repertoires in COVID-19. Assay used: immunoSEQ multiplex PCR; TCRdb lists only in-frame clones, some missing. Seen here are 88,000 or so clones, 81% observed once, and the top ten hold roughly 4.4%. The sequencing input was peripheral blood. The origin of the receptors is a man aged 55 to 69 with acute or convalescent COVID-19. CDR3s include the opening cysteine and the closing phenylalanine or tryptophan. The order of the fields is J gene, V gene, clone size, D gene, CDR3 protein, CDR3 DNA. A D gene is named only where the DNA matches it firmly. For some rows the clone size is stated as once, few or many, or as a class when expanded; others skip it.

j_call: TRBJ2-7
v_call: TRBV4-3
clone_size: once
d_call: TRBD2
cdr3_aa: CASSQTVAGGLSEQYF
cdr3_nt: TGCGCCAGCAGCCAAACCGTAGCGGGAGGATTGAGTGAGCAGTACTTC

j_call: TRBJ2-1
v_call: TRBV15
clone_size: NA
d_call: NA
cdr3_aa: CATSRSTRGNEQFF
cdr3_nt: TGTGCCACCAGCAGATCGACTAGGGGCAATGAGCAGTTCTTC

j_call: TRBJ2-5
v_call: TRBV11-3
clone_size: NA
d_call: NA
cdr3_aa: CASSLGPGVETQYF
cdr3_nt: TGTGCCAGCAGCTTAGGGCCAGGGGTAGAGACCCAGTACTTC

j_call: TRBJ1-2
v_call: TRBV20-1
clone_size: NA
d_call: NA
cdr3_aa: CSAGTAKGYTF
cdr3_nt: TGCAGTGCCGGGACTGCGAAAGGCTACACCTTC

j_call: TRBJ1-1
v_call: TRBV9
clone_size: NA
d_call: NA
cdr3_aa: CASSPDQGTEAFF
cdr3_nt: TGTGCCAGCAGCCCAGACCAGGGGACTGAAGCTTTCTTT

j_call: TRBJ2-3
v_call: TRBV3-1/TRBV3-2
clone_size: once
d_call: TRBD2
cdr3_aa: CASSLSGTSGRPSTDTQYF
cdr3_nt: TGTGCCAGCAGCCTCTCCGGGACTAGCGGGAGGCCAAGCACAGATACGCAGTATTTT

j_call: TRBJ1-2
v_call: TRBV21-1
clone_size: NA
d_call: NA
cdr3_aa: CASSKERQGANGYTF
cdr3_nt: TGTGCCAGCAGCAAAGAACGTCAGGGGGCGAATGGCTACACCTTC

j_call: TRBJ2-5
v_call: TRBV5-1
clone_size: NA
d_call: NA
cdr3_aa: CASSLNGPEETQYF
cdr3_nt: TGCGCCAGCAGCTTAAATGGGCCGGAAGAGACCCAGTACTTC

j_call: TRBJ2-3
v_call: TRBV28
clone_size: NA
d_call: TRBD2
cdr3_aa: CASSLTASGSVRDTQYF
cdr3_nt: TGTGCCAGCAGTTTAACGGCTAGCGGGAGTGTCAGAGATACGCAGTATTTT

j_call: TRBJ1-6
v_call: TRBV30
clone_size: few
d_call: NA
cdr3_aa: CAWSVGTGPTQASPLHF
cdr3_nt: TGTGCCTGGAGTGTGGGAACAGGCCCGACGCAAGCTTCACCCCTCCACTTT

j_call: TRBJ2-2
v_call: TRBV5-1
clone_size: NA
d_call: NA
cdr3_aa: CASSLAPVGVTGELFF
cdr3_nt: TGCGCCAGCAGCCTAGCTCCGGTCGGGGTCACCGGGGAGCTGTTTTTT

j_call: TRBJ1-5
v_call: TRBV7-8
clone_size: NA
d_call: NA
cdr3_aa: CASSPNWGVPDQPQHF
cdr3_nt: TGTGCCAGCAGCCCAAACTGGGGGGTTCCCGATCAGCCCCAGCATTTT

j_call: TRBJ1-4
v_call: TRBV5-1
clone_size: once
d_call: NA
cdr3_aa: CASSSQPGINEKLFF
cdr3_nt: TGCGCCAGCAGCTCCCAACCGGGGATTAATGAAAAACTGTTTTTT

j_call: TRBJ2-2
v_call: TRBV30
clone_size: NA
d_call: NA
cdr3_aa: CAWSVGGNTGELFF
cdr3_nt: TGTGCCTGGAGTGTAGGGGGTAACACCGGGGAGCTGTTTTTT

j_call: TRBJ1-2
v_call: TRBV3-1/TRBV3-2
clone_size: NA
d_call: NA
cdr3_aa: CASSRSTPLNYGYTF
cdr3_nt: TGTGCCAGCAGCCGCTCGACACCTTTAAACTATGGCTACACCTTC

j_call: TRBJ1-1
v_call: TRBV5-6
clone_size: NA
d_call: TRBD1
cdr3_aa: CASSREGQGAEAFF
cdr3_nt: TGTGCCAGCAGCAGGGAAGGACAGGGGGCTGAAGCTTTCTTT

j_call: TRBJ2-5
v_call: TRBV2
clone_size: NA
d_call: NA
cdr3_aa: CASSEQSGHLWAQYF
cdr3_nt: TGTGCCAGCAGTGAACAGTCCGGACACCTGTGGGCCCAGTACTTC

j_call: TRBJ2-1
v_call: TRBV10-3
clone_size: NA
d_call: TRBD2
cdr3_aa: CAISESQGLAGAEQFF
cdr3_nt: TGTGCCATCAGTGAGTCCCAGGGACTAGCGGGGGCAGAGCAGTTCTTC

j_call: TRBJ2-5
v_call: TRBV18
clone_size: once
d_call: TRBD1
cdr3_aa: CASSPGTGRAETQYF
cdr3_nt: TGTGCCAGCTCTCCCGGGACAGGGAGAGCAGAGACCCAGTACTTC

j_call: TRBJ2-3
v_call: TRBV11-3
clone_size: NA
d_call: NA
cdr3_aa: CASSPFSDTQYF
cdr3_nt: TGTGCCAGCAGCCCCTTCTCAGATACGCAGTATTTT

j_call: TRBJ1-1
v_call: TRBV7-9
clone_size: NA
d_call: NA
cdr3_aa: CASEEGPGTEAFF
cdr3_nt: TGTGCCAGCGAGGAGGGCCCCGGCACTGAAGCTTTCTTT

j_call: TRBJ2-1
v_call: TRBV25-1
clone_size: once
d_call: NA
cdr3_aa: CASSGIDNEQFF
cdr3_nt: TGTGCCAGCAGTGGAATAGACAATGAGCAGTTCTTC

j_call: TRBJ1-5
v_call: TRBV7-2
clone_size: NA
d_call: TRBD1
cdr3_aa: CASSLARGNQPQHF
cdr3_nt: TGTGCCAGCAGCTTAGCCAGGGGGAATCAGCCCCAGCATTTT

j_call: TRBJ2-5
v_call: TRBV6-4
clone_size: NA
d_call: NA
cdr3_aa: CASSATGKETQYF
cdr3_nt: TGTGCCAGCAGTGCAACAGGGAAGGAGACCCAGTACTTC

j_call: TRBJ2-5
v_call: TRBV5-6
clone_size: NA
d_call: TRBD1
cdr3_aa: CAGGQGTYQETQYF
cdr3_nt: TGTGCCGGCGGACAGGGGACCTACCAAGAGACCCAGTACTTC

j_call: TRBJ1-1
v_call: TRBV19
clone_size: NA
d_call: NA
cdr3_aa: CASSGRGNTEAFF
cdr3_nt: TGTGCCAGTAGTGGCAGGGGGAACACTGAAGCTTTCTTT

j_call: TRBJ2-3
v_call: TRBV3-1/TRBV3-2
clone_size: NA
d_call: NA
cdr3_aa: CASSRSGRTDTQYF
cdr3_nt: TGTGCCAGCAGCCGAAGCGGACGCACAGATACGCAGTATTTT

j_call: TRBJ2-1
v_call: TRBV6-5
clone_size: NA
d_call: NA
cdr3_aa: CASSYSGSPGYEFF
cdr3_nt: TGTGCCAGCAGTTACTCTGGCAGCCCGGGATATGAATTCTTC

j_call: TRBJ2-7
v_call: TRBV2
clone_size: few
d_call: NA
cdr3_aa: CASTRTRGNEQYF
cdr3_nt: TGTGCCAGCACGCGGACACGCGGGAACGAGCAGTACTTC

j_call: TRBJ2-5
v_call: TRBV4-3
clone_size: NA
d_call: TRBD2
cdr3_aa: CASSQGTAGGGETQYF
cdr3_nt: TGCGCCAGCAGCCAGGGGACTGCGGGAGGAGGGGAGACCCAGTACTTC

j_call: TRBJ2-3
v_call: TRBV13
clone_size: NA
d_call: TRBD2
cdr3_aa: CASSSLLLLAGSTDTQYF
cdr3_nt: TGTGCCAGCAGCTCACTCCTACTATTAGCGGGTAGCACAGATACGCAGTATTTT

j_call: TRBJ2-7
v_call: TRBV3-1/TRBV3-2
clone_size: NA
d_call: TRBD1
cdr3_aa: CASSPRQGEQYF
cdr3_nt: TGTGCCAGCAGCCCCCGACAGGGCGAGCAGTACTTC

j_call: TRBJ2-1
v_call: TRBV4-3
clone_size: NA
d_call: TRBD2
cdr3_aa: CASSPSDTGLAGYNEQFF
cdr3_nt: TGCGCCAGCAGCCCTTCAGACACGGGACTAGCGGGATACAATGAGCAGTTCTTC

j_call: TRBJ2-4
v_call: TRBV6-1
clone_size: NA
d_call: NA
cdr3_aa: CASSEVGLAGNIQYF
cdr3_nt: TGTGCCAGCAGTGAAGTCGGGCTAGCAGGAAACATTCAGTACTTC

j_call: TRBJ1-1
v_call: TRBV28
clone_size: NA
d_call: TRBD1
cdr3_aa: CASRSGGTGFSRNTEAFF
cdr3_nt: TGTGCCAGCAGATCTGGGGGGACAGGGTTTAGTAGGAACACTGAAGCTTTCTTT

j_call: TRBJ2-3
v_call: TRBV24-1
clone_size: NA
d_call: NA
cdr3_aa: CATSDPTTTDTQYF
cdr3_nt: TGTGCCACCAGTGACCCGACAACCACAGATACGCAGTATTTT

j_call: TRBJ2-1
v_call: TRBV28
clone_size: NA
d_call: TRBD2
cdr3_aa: CASSLLPGAGGSSYNEQFF
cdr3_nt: TGTGCCAGCAGTTTACTACCGGGAGCCGGCGGGAGCTCCTACAATGAGCAGTTCTTC

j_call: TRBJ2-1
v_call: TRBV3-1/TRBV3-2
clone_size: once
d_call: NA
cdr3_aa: CASSHGQGSRNEQFF
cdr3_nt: TGTGCCAGCAGCCATGGTCAGGGGAGTCGGAATGAGCAGTTCTTC

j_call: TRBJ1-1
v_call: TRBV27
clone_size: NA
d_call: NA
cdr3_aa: CASSFWGANTEAFF
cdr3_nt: TGTGCCAGCAGTTTTTGGGGAGCGAACACTGAAGCTTTCTTT

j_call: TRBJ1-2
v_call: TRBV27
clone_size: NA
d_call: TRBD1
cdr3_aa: CASSVDRNYGYTF
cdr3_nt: TGTGCCAGCAGTGTGGACAGGAACTATGGCTACACCTTC

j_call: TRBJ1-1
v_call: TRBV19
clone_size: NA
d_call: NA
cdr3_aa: CASSGALYTEAFF
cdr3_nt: TGTGCCAGTAGTGGGGCCTTGTACACTGAAGCTTTCTTT

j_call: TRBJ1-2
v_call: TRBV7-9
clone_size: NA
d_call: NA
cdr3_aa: CASSRDIYGYTF
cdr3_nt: TGTGCCAGCAGCCGTGACATCTATGGCTACACCTTC

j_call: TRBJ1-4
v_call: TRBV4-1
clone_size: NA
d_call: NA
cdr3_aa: CASSPRGEKLFF
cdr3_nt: TGCGCCAGCAGCCCGAGAGGGGAAAAACTGTTTTTT

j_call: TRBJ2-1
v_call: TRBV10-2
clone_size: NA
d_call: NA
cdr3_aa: CASSDWGGKDEQFF
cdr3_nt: TGCGCCAGCAGTGATTGGGGCGGGAAGGATGAGCAGTTCTTC

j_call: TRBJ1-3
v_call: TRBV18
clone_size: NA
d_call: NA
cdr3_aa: CASSLTAGDTGNTIYF
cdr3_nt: TGTGCCAGCTCACTAACCGCGGGGGACACTGGAAACACCATATATTTT

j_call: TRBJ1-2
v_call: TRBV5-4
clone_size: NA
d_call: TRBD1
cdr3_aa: CASSSPYRQGGGYTF
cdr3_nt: TGTGCCAGCAGCTCGCCCTATCGACAGGGCGGTGGCTACACCTTC

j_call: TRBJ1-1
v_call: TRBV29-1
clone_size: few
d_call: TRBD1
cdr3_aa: CSVTGEWTEAFF
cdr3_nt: TGCAGCGTTACAGGGGAATGGACTGAAGCTTTCTTT

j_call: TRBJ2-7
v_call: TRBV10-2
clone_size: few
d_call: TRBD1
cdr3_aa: CASSETGVGSYEQYF
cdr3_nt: TGCGCCAGCAGTGAAACAGGGGTAGGTTCCTACGAGCAGTACTTC

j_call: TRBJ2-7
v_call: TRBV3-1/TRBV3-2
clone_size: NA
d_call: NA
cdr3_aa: CASSPEATYEQYF
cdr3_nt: TGTGCCAGCAGCCCCGAGGCGACCTACGAGCAGTACTTC

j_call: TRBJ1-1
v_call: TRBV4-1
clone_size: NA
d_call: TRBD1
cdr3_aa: CASSQLTGGTFF
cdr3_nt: TGCGCCAGCAGCCAACTGACAGGGGGTACTTTCTTT

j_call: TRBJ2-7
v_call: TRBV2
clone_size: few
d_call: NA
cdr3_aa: CASSDPGAAYEQYF
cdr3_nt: TGTGCCAGCAGTGACCCAGGGGCCGCCTACGAGCAGTACTTC

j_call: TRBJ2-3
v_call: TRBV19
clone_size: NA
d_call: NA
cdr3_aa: CASSIGQSTDTQYF
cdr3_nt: TGTGCCAGTAGTATTGGACAGTCCACAGATACGCAGTATTTT

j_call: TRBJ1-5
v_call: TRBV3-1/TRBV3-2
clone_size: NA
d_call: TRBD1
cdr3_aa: CASSQGDRGRNQPQHF
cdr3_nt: TGTGCCAGCAGCCAAGGGGACAGGGGACGTAATCAGCCCCAGCATTTT

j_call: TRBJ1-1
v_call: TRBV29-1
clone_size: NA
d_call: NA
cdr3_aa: CSVARGNTEAFF
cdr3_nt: TGCAGCGTTGCTAGGGGGAACACTGAAGCTTTCTTT

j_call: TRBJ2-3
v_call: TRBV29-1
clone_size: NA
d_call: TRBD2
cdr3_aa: CSADGLAGGSTDTQYF
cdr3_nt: TGCAGCGCAGATGGACTAGCGGGGGGTAGCACAGATACGCAGTATTTT

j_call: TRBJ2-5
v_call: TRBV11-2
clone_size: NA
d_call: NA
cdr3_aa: CASSPDVREQETQYF
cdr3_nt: TGTGCCAGCAGCCCGGACGTCAGGGAACAAGAGACCCAGTACTTC

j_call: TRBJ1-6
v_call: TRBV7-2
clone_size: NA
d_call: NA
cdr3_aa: CASSSTVTPLHF
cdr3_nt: TGTGCCAGCAGCTCGACAGTTACACCCCTCCACTTT

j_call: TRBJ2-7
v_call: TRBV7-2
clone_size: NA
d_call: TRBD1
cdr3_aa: CASSRQGYEQYF
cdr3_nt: TGTGCCAGCAGCCGACAGGGCTACGAGCAGTACTTC

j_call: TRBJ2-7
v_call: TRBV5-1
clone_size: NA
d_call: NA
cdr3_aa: CASSGGSYEQYF
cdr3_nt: TGCGCCAGCAGCGGGGGGTCCTACGAGCAGTACTTC

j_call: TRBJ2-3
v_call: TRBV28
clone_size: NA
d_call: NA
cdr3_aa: CASNRENTDTQYF
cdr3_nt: TGTGCCAGCAATCGGGAGAACACAGATACGCAGTATTTT